The 23 T cell receptor beta chains below all came from one sample that was sequenced in a study of blood T cell repertoires in COVID-19. TCRdb's copy holds only in-frame clones and misses some; the assay was immunoSEQ multiplex PCR. This sample has around 60,000 clones, with more than 80% found just once. The sequenced material came from peripheral blood. The receptors were gathered from a human donor with active COVID-19. The donor label of this sample is uncertain.

J is TRBJ2-7 and V is TRBV4-3, with D maybe TRBD2 (6 bases). The CDR3 totals 13 residues. Trimming took 0 bases from V and 9 from J, leaving 12 bases between them. The germline gives CDR1 LGHNA, CDR2 YSLEER. As DNA, the CDR3 is TGCGCCAGCAGCCAAGATAAGGGGACTTGGCAGTACTTC. This translates into CASSQDKGTWQYF.

V and J are TRBV11-3 and TRBJ2-1; D possibly corresponds to TRBD2 (6 bases). Germline V CDR1 and CDR2: SGHNT, YENEEA. The ends were cut back, 0 bases at V and 4 bases at J, with 13 bases in the middle. The CDR3 has 16 amino acids. DNA of the CDR3: TGTGCCAGCAGCTTAGACGCGGAGGGCAATTACAATGAGCAGTTCTTC. It yields the protein CASSLDAEGNYNEQFF.

This chain uses TRBV14 with TRBJ2-5; no clear D gene. V shed 1 base and J shed 1 base, with 13 bases lying between them. The CDR3 runs to 16 residues. Germline values: CDR1 SGHDN, CDR2 FVKESK. The CDR3 DNA follows: TGTGCCAGCAGCCAAGGGAAAACCCGGGTCCAAGAGACCCAGTACTTC. It is translated as CASSQGKTRVQETQYF.

V and J are TRBV14 and TRBJ2-3; TRBD2 matches 13 bases. The CDR3 has 19 residues. Germline CDR1 SGHDN, CDR2 FVKESK. V was clipped by 0 bases and J by 2 bases; unmatched bases: 8. This CDR3 reads CASSQDALAGGNPTDTQYF. In nucleotides, the CDR3 is TGTGCCAGCAGCCAAGATGCACTAGCGGGGGGGAACCCCACAGATACGCAGTATTTT.

The J gene is TRBJ2-1, the V gene TRBV10-1; 7 positions agree with TRBD1. CDR3 length: 14 residues. Germline V gene sequence: CDR1 WNHNN, CDR2 SYGVQD (reference sequence). V lost 5 bases, J lost 6 bases, and 7 bases stayed unmatched. Here the CDR3 reads CASSKTGTRNEQFF. The CDR3 region has the DNA TGCGCCAGCAGTAAGACAGGGACGCGCAATGAGCAGTTCTTC.

The chain has TRBV6-5 and TRBJ2-1; D may be TRBD2 (6 bases). The CDR3 is made up of 13 amino acids. Germline-derived CDR1 and CDR2 are MNHEY and SVGAGI. V lost 6 bases and J lost 6, with 12 bases in between. The DNA for the CDR3 is TGTGCCAGCAGCCTACGGGAGACCAATGAGCAGTTCTTC. Its protein product is CASSLRETNEQFF.

The chain uses TRBV5-4 and TRBJ1-4, with 10 nucleotides matching TRBD1. Per germline, CDR1 SGHNT and CDR2 YYREEE (reference sequence). CDR3 length equals 14 residues. Trimming cost V 4 bases and J 7 bases; bases outside gene matches: 4. The CDR3 bases are TGTGCCAGCAGCCGACAGGGGGCCAGTGAAAAACTGTTTTTT. Translated, it gives CASSRQGASEKLFF.

The rearrangement joins TRBV5-6 to TRBJ1-5; D might be TRBD1 (5 bases). The CDR3 is made up of 15 amino acids. The germline V gene has CDR1 SGHDT and CDR2 YYEEEE. Trimming cost V 4 bases and J 2 bases, with 13 bases left between them. CDR3 amino acids: CASSPGGFGNQPQHF. The DNA for the CDR3 is TGTGCCAGCAGCCCGGGGGGGTTTGGCAATCAGCCCCAGCATTTT.

The chain carries TRBV27 and TRBJ2-6; 10 bases are shared with TRBD2. The germline gives CDR1 MNHEY, CDR2 SMNVEV (reference sequence). The CDR3 runs 16 residues. With 6 bases clipped from V and 2 bases from J, the junction kept 4 bases outside the gene matches. Written as DNA, the CDR3 is TGTGCCAGCAGAGCGGGACTAGCGACTGGGGCCAACGTCCTGACTTTC. Protein sequence: CASRAGLATGANVLTF.

The rearrangement uses TRBV2 and TRBJ2-5; a possible D gene is TRBD1 (6 bases). The CDR3 is made up of 15 amino acids. Germline assignment: CDR1 SNHLY and CDR2 FYNNEI. V was clipped by 2 bases and J by 9 bases, with 19 bases between them. The CDR3 spells CASSESAGQSAAQYF. CDR3 DNA: TGTGCCAGCAGTGAATCTGCCGGACAGTCTGCGGCCCAGTACTTC.

This clone was seen a single time. The chain is built from TRBV5-4 and TRBJ2-3, with D possibly matching TRBD2 (5 bases). CDR1 and CDR2 (germline): SGHNT, YYREEE (reference sequence). Trimming pared 4 bases from V and 2 bases from J, leaving 14 bases between. There are 15 residues in the CDR3. CDR3 bases: TGTGCCAGCAGCCCCCCGGGAATCTACACAGATACGCAGTATTTT. Protein product: CASSPPGIYTDTQYF.

This clone was recorded once. The gene calls are TRBV7-3 and TRBJ2-2, with TRBD2 identical over 8 bases. V lost 5 bases and J lost 3; bases outside the gene matches: 8. The CDR3 is 16 amino acids. Germline V gene data show CDR1 as SGHTA and CDR2 as FQGTGA. The CDR3 sequence is CASSLLSGLDTGELFF. The CDR3 nucleotides read TGTGCCAGCAGCCTCCTATCGGGACTAGACACCGGGGAGCTGTTTTTT.

CDR3: CASSFGTGGNSPLHF. In nucleotides, the CDR3 is TGTGCCAGCAGTTTCGGGACAGGGGGGAATTCACCCCTCCACTTT. J is TRBJ1-6 and V is TRBV27, with 11 nucleotides matching TRBD1. Losses at the gene ends were 3 bases for V and 7 bases for J; bases not matched to a gene: 2. The germline V gene has CDR1 MNHEY and CDR2 SMNVEV (reference sequence). The CDR3 has 15 amino acids.

This clone turned up a few times. The rearrangement joins TRBV6-2 or TRBV6-3 to TRBJ1-6; tentatively, D is TRBD1 (6 bases). V lost 4 bases to trimming and J lost 3 bases, with 13 bases between them. Looked up from germline, CDR1 is MNHEY and CDR2 is SVGEGT. The CDR3 length is 16 residues. The CDR3 DNA follows: TGTGCCAGCAGTTCCGAGGACAGTTTCTATAATTCACCCCTCCACTTT. Translated, it gives CASSSEDSFYNSPLHF.

The chain links TRBV7-3 to TRBJ2-1, with 7 positions matching TRBD1. The germline gives CDR1 SGHTA, CDR2 FQGTGA. This CDR3 is 15 amino acids long. J lost 0 bases, V lost 4 bases, and 3 bases had no gene match. The CDR3 protein is CASSSRDSSYNEQFF. The CDR3 nucleotides are TGTGCCAGCAGCTCACGGGACAGCTCCTACAATGAGCAGTTCTTC.

V and J are TRBV27 and TRBJ2-1, with 9 nucleotides matching TRBD2. CDR1 and CDR2 from the germline V gene are MNHEY and SMNVEV (reference sequence). The J segment lost 9 bases and the V segment lost 2 bases, leaving 5 bases of the junction unmatched. The CDR3 has 14 amino acids. The DNA of the CDR3 is TGTGCCAGCAGTTTAGTAGCGGGAGTTATTGAGCAGTTCTTC. It specifies CASSLVAGVIEQFF.

The chain recombines TRBV5-4 with TRBJ2-6; tentatively, D is TRBD2 (5 bases). Deletions cut 4 bases from V and 2 bases from J, with 16 bases between. From germline, CDR1 is SGHNT and CDR2 YYREEE (reference sequence). The CDR3 has 17 residues. CDR3 residues: CASSPGGSTTGANVLTF. The CDR3, as DNA: TGTGCCAGCAGCCCAGGAGGTTCCACGACTGGGGCCAACGTCCTGACTTTC.

The chain carries TRBV6-5 and TRBJ2-3, with 11 positions matching TRBD1. Germline V CDR1 and CDR2: MNHEY, SVGAGI. The CDR3 is made up of 15 amino acids. The trim removed 4 bases at V and 2 bases at J, leaving 2 bases unmatched. The CDR3 bases are TGTGCCAGCAGTTGGGACAGGGGGTCCACAGATACGCAGTATTTT. Translated, it gives CASSWDRGSTDTQYF.

The V gene is TRBV6-5, the J gene TRBJ2-5; 10 nucleotides agree with TRBD2. With V trimmed by 2 bases and J by 2 bases, 5 bases remained unmatched. CDR3 length: 16 residues. Germline loops: CDR1 MNHEY, CDR2 SVGAGI. The CDR3 here is CASSYEAGGPQETQYF. CDR3 nucleotide sequence: TGTGCCAGCAGTTACGAAGCGGGGGGGCCTCAAGAGACCCAGTACTTC.

DNA of the CDR3: TGTGCCAGCTCTTGGGCCGACAGGGACACTGAAGCTTTCTTT. Residues: CASSWADRDTEAFF. This chain joins TRBV18 and TRBJ1-1, with 7 bases matching TRBD1. V was clipped by 6 bases and J by 3 bases; unmatched bases: 7. The germline gives CDR1 KGHSH, CDR2 LQKENI. The length of the CDR3 is 14 residues.

This clone was detected once. The genes are TRBV7-6 and TRBJ1-3; 9 bases agree with TRBD1. The CDR3 has 16 amino acids. V gave up 0 bases and J gave up 3 bases; unmatched junction bases: 3. The V gene's germline CDR1 is SGHVS and CDR2 FNYEAQ. Here the CDR3 reads CASSLAGTGSGNTIYF. The CDR3, as DNA: TGTGCCAGCAGCTTAGCCGGGACAGGGAGTGGAAACACCATATATTTT.

The chain employs TRBV30 and TRBJ2-7; 12 bases are shared with TRBD2. CDR1 and CDR2 from the germline V gene are GTSNPN and SVGIG (reference sequence). The CDR3 is 14 residues long. V lost 3 bases, J lost 3 bases, and 3 bases stayed unmatched. The CDR3 DNA reads TGTGCCTGGAGACCTAGCGGGAGGGTCTACGAGCAGTACTTC. Translating gives CAWRPSGRVYEQYF.

Here the CDR3 DNA reads TGCAGCGTTGAAGTCTGGCAGATCGATGACTACAATGAGCAGTTCTTC. Protein product: CSVEVWQIDDYNEQFF. This chain joins TRBV29-1 and TRBJ2-1; D gene unclear. CDR1 SQVTM and CDR2 ANQGSEA come from the germline V gene. This CDR3 comprises 16 residues. V was trimmed by 1 base and J by 3 bases, leaving 16 bases between them.